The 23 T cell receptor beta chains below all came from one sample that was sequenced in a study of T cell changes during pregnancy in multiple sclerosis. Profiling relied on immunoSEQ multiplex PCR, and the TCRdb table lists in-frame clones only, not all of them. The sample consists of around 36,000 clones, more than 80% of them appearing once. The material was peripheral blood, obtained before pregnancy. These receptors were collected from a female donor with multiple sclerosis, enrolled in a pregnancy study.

CDR3 amino acids: CASSEGRGLISGNTIYF. The CDR3, as DNA: TGTGCCAGCAGTGAGGGCAGGGGGCTCATCTCTGGAAACACCATATATTTT. This chain connects TRBV2 to TRBJ1-3; 8 bases align to TRBD1. The germline V gene encodes CDR1 SNHLY and CDR2 FYNNEI. CDR3 size: 17 residues. Unmatched junction bases numbered 7, after V lost 3 bases and J lost 0 bases.

The chain's CDR3 is CASSYHRGSLTEAFF. CDR3 DNA: TGTGCCAGCAGTTACCACCGGGGGTCGTTAACTGAAGCTTTCTTT. V gene TRBV6-6 combines with J gene TRBJ1-1; D is possibly TRBD1 (5 bases). This CDR3 has 15 amino acids. V lost 2 bases, J lost 5 bases, and 15 bases lay in between. Germline lookup yields CDR1 MNHNY and CDR2 SVGAGI (reference sequence).

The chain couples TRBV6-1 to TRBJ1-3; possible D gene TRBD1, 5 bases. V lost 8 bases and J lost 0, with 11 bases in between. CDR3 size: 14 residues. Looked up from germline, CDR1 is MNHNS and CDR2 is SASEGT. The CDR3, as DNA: TGTGCCAGCGTTCCGGGGGACTCTGGAAACACCATATATTTT. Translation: CASVPGDSGNTIYF.

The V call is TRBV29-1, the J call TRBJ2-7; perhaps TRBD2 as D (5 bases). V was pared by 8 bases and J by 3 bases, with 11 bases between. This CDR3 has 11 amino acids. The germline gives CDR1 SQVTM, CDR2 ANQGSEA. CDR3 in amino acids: CSIARDYEQYF. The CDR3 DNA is TGCAGCATTGCGAGGGACTACGAGCAGTACTTC.

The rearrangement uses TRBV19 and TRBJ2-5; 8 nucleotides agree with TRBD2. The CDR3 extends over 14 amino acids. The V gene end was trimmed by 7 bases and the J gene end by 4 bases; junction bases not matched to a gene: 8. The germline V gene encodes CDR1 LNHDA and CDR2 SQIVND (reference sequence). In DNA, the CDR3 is TGTGCCAGTACGCCGGGAGGGCCGAGAGAGACCCAGTACTTC. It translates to CASTPGGPRETQYF.

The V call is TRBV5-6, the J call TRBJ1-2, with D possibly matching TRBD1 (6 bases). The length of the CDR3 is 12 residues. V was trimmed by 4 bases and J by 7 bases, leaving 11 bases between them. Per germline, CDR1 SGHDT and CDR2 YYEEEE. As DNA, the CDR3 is TGTGCCAGCAGCCCTGGGACATCTGGCTACACCTTC. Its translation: CASSPGTSGYTF.

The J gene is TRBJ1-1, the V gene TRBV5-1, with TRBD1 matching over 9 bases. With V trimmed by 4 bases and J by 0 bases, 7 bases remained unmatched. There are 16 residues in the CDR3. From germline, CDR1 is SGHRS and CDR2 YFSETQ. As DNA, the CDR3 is TGCGCCAGCAGCCCAAGGACAGGGGAGATGAACACTGAAGCTTTCTTT. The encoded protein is CASSPRTGEMNTEAFF. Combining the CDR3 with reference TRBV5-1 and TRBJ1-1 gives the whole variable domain KAGVTQTPRYLIKTRGQQVTLSCSPISGHRSVSWYQQTPGQGLQFLFEYFSETQRNKGNFPGRFSGRQFSNSRSEMNVSTLELGDSALYLCASSPRTGEMNTEAFFGQGTRLTVV.

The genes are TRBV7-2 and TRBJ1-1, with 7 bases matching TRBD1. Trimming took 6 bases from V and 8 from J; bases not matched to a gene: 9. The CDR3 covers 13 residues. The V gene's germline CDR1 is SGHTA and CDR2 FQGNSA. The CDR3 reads CASRYSGGTEAFF. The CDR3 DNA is TGTGCCAGCAGGTATTCAGGGGGAACGGAAGCTTTCTTT.

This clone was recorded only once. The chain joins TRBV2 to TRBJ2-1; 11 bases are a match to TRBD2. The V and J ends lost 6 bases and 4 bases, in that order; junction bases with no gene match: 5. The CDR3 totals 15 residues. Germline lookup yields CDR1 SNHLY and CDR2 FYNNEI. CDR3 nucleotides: TGTGCCAGCAGGGGGGGACTAGCGGAGTACAATGAGCAGTTCTTC. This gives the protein CASRGGLAEYNEQFF. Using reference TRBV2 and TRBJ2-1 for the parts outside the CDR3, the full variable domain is EPEVTQTPSHQVTQMGQEVILRCVPISNHLYFYWYRQILGQKVEFLVSFYNNEISEKSEIFDDQFSVERPDGSNFTLKIRSTKLEDSAMYFCASRGGLAEYNEQFFGPGTRLTVL.

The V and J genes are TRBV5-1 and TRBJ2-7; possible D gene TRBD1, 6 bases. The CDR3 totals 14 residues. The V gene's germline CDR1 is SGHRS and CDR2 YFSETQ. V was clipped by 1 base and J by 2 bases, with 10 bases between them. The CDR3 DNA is TGCGCCAGCAGCTTGACAGGGTGGGCCTACGAGCAGTACTTC. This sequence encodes CASSLTGWAYEQYF.

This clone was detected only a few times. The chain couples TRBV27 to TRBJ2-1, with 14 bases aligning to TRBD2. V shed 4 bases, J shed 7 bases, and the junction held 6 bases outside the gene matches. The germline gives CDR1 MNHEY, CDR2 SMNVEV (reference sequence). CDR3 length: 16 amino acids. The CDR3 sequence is CASSSGRLAGGNEQFF. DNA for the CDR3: TGTGCCAGCAGTTCCGGAAGACTAGCGGGAGGGAATGAGCAGTTCTTC.

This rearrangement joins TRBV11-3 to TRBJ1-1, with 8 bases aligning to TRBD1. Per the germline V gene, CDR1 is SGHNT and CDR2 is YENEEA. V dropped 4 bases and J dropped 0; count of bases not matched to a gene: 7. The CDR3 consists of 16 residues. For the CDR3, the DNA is TGTGCCAGCAGCTCTGGGCAGGGGGCGATGAACACTGAAGCTTTCTTT. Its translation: CASSSGQGAMNTEAFF. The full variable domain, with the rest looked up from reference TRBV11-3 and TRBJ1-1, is EAGVVQSPRYKIIEKKQPVAFWCNPISGHNTLYWYLQNLGQGPELLIRYENEEAVDDSQLPKDRFSAERLKGVDSTLKIQPAELGDSAVYLCASSSGQGAMNTEAFFGQGTRLTVV.

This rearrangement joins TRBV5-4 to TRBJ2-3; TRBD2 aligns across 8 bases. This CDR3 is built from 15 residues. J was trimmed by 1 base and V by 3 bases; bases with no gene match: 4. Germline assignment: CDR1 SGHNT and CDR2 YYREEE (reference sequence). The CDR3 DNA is TGTGCCAGCAGCTCCTCAGCGGGGGGCACAGATACGCAGTATTTT. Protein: CASSSSAGGTDTQYF.

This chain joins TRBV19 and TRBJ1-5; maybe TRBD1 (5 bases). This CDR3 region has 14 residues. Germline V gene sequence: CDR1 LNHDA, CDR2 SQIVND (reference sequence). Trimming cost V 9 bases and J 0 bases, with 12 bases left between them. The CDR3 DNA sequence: TGTGCCAGCCAGGGAATGTATAGCAATCAGCCCCAGCATTTT. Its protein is CASQGMYSNQPQHF.

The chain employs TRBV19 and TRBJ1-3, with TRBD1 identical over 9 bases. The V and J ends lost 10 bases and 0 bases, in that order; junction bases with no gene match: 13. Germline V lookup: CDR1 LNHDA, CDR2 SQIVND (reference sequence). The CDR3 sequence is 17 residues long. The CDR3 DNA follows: TGTGCCAATACCTTCGTCCGGACAGGGGTCTCTGGAAACACCATATATTTT. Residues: CANTFVRTGVSGNTIYF.

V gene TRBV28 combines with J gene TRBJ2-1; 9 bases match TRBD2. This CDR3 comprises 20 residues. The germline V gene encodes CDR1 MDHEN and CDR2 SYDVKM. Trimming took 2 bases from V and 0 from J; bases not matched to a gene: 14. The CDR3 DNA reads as TGTGCCAGCAGTTTACTTCAGGTAGCGGGAGATCCCAGCTCCTACAATGAGCAGTTCTTC. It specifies CASSLLQVAGDPSSYNEQFF.

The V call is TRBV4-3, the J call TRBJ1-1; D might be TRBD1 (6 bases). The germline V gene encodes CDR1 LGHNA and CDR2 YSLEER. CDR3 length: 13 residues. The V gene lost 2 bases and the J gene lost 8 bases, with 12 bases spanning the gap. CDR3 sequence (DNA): TGCGCCAGCAGCCAATTCCAGGGGTCCGAAGCTTTCTTT. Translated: CASSQFQGSEAFF.

The CDR3 sequence: CASSLGQGGYQPQHF. The CDR3 DNA sequence: TGTGCCAGCAGCTTAGGCCAGGGGGGATATCAGCCCCAGCATTTT. The rearrangement joins TRBV7-9 to TRBJ1-5, with TRBD1 identical over 7 bases. The length of the CDR3 is 15 residues. Germline CDR1 reads SEHNR; CDR2 reads FQNEAQ (reference sequence). Trimming removed 1 base from V and 5 bases from J; junction bases left unmatched: 5.

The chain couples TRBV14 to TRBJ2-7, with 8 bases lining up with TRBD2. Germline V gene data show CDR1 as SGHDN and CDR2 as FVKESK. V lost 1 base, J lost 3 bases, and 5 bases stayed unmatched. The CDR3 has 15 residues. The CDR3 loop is CASSQVTSGIYEQYF. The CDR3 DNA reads TGTGCCAGCAGCCAAGTCACTAGCGGTATCTACGAGCAGTACTTC.

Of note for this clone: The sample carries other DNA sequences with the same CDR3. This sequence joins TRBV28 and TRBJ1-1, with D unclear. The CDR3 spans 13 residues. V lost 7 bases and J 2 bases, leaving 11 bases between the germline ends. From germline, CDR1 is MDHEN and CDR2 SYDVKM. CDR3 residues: CASNFAENTEAFF. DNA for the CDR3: TGTGCCAGCAATTTCGCGGAAAACACTGAAGCTTTCTTT. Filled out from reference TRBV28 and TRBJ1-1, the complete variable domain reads DVKVTQSSRYLVKRTGEKVFLECVQDMDHENMFWYRQDPGLGLRLIYFSYDVKMKEKGDIPEGYSVSREKKERFSLILESASTNQTSMYLCASNFAENTEAFFGQGTRLTVV.

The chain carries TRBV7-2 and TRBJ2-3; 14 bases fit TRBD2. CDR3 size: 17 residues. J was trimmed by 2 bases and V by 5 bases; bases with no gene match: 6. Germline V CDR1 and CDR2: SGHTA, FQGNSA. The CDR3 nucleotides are TGTGCCAGCAGCCCACGACTAGCGGGAGGGCCCACAGATACGCAGTATTTT. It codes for CASSPRLAGGPTDTQYF.

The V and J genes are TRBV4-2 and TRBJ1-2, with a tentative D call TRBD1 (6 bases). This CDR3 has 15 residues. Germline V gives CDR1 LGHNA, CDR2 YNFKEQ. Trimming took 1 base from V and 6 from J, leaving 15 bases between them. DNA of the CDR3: TGTGCCAGCAGCCAAGGCCTACAGGGAGAAGATGGCTACACCTTC. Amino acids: CASSQGLQGEDGYTF.

The CDR3 DNA is TGTGCCAGCAGAGTGGGACTAGCGGTAACCTACGAGCAGTACTTC. Translating it yields CASRVGLAVTYEQYF. The V and J genes are TRBV6-1 and TRBJ2-7; 11 positions match TRBD2. Germline CDR1 is MNHNS and CDR2 is SASEGT. CDR3 length: 15 amino acids. V was clipped by 6 bases and J by 2 bases; unmatched bases: 6.